These 24 T cell receptor beta chains share one sample of origin, sequenced in a study of identical twins. TCRdb passed the 5' RACE reads through MiXCR, listing each CDR3 protein once. The table records approximately 1.8 million distinct CDR3 sequences, less than 40% of them present only once. The sample was cord blood. The source of these receptors is a newborn girl in good health.

This clonotype appeared a few times. The rearrangement uses TRBV5-1 and TRBJ2-4; a weak D match, TRBD1 (8 bases). The V end lost 4 bases, the J end lost 9 bases, and 17 bases lay between the germline ends. The germline gives CDR1 SGHRS, CDR2 YFSETQ. CDR3 length: 14 amino acids. CDR3 DNA: TGCGCCAGCAGCAAGACGACAGGGGAGGGCATTCAGTACTTC. Translation gives CASSKTTGEGIQYF.

Comment on this clonotype: This may be a read error: a much more frequent sequence differs by one nucleotide. The CDR3 sequence: CASSFAPEEGKYF. CDR3 DNA sequence: TGTGCCAGCAGTTTTGCTCCGGAGGAGGGGAAGTACTTC. The genes are TRBV12-3 or TRBV12-4 and TRBJ2-5, with D possibly TRBD2 on 6 matching bases. V was pared by 3 bases and J by 12 bases, with 17 bases between. This CDR3 has 13 residues.

This clonotype appeared once. CDR3 in amino acids: CASSQPTGTGGETQYF. The CDR3 DNA reads TGTGCCAGCAGCCAACCGACCGGGACAGGTGGGGAGACCCAGTACTTC. This chain uses TRBV3-1 with TRBJ2-4, with 8 bases matching TRBD1. The J call is doubtful: the DNA matches TRBJ2-5 better. Germline V CDR1 and CDR2: LGHDT, YNNKEL (reference sequence). The CDR3 extends over 16 amino acids.

A word on this clonotype: This may stem from a read error, because a much larger clone lies one nucleotide away. The chain links TRBV7-2 to TRBJ2-1, with TRBD2 identical over 13 bases. The trim removed 3 bases at V and 6 bases at J, leaving 2 bases unmatched. CDR1 SGHTA and CDR2 FQGNSA come from the germline V gene. The CDR3 contains 15 residues. The DNA of the CDR3 is TGTGCCAGCAGCTTTACTAGCGGGGGGGGCAATGAGCAGTTCTTC. Residues: CASSFTSGGGNEQFF.

This rearrangement joins TRBV5-6 to TRBJ2-5; 8 bases line up with TRBD1. Germline V gives CDR1 SGHDT, CDR2 YYEEEE. CDR3 length: 13 residues. Trimming removed 4 bases from V and 5 bases from J; junction bases left unmatched: 4. CDR3 nucleotide sequence: TGTGCCAGCAGCACCTGGACAGGGGAGACCCAGTACTTC. This translates into CASSTWTGETQYF. Full variable domain (remainder filled in from reference TRBV5-6 and TRBJ2-5): DAGVTQSPTHLIKTRGQQVTLRCSPKSGHDTVSWYQQALGQGPQFIFQYYEEEERQRGNFPDRFSGHQFPNYSSELNVNALLLGDSALYLCASSTWTGETQYFGPGTRLLVL.

This clonotype turned up a few times. This sequence joins TRBV20-1 and TRBJ2-7, with D perhaps being TRBD1 or TRBD2 (6 bases each). The CDR3 runs to 14 residues. The V and J ends lost 5 bases and 0 bases respectively, with 14 bases between them. CDR1 and CDR2 (germline): DFQATT, SNEGSKA (reference sequence). The CDR3 DNA is TGCAGTGCTTTGGGGGGCCTCTTCTCCTACGAGCAGTACTTC. Translating gives CSALGGLFSYEQYF.

The CDR3 DNA is TGTGCCACCAGCGGGGAGCGGACAAGAGATACGCAGTATTTT. Translated: CATSGERTRDTQYF. The gene calls are TRBV15 and TRBJ2-3; D may match TRBD1 or TRBD2 (5 bases each). V gave up 5 bases and J gave up 5 bases, with 14 bases separating them. The germline V gene has CDR1 LNHNV and CDR2 YYDKDF (reference sequence). This CDR3 spans 14 amino acids.

This clonotype has just a few counts. The rearrangement uses TRBV29-1 and TRBJ1-2; 10 positions match TRBD1. J gave up 5 bases and V 3 bases, and 9 bases lay outside the gene matches. The CDR3 contains 15 residues. Germline CDR1 is SQVTM and CDR2 is ANQGSEA. CDR3 sequence: CSVEAPGQGNYGYTF. The DNA of the CDR3 is TGCAGCGTTGAGGCTCCGGGACAGGGGAATTATGGCTACACCTTC.

This clonotype was counted many times. The chain is built from TRBV6-5 and TRBJ1-5; D unresolved. This CDR3 has 15 amino acids. The germline V gene encodes CDR1 MNHEY and CDR2 SVGAGI. The germline V and J ends were trimmed by 0 bases and 0 bases, with 6 bases remaining between them. The CDR3 here is CASSYSAVSNQPQHF. For the CDR3, the DNA is TGTGCCAGCAGTTACTCGGCAGTTAGCAATCAGCCCCAGCATTTT.

This chain uses TRBV29-1 with TRBJ2-1, with D perhaps matching TRBD1 (5 bases). Germline V gives CDR1 SQVTM, CDR2 ANQGSEA. The V end lost 0 bases, the J end lost 6 bases, and 18 bases lay between the germline ends. The CDR3 consists of 16 residues. The CDR3 DNA sequence: TGCAGCGTTGAAGATGAGGTTGGCAGGGTGGGCAATGAGCAGTTCTTC. It encodes CSVEDEVGRVGNEQFF.

This clonotype was observed a few times. The genes are TRBV4-1 and TRBJ2-1, with 10 bases identical to TRBD2. Germline V gives CDR1 MGHRA, CDR2 YSYEKL. With 1 base clipped from V and 7 bases from J, the junction kept 7 bases outside the gene matches. This CDR3 contains 16 residues. CDR3 loop: CASSQVASGSVNEQFF. The CDR3, as DNA: TGCGCCAGCAGCCAAGTGGCTAGCGGGAGTGTAAATGAGCAGTTCTTC.

The chain has TRBV27 and TRBJ2-7, with D unclear. The CDR3 runs to 13 residues. Per germline, CDR1 MNHEY and CDR2 SMNVEV (reference sequence). Trimming took off 5 bases at V and 6 bases at J, with 14 bases between the two ends. CDR3: CASSPSLAGEQYF. For the CDR3, the DNA is TGTGCCAGCAGTCCCTCGTTGGCCGGCGAGCAGTACTTC.

The V gene is TRBV27, the J gene TRBJ1-1; tentatively, D is TRBD1 (6 bases). The CDR3 has 13 residues. With 5 bases removed from V and 5 bases from J, the gap between germline ends came to 12 bases. CDR1 MNHEY and CDR2 SMNVEV come from the germline V gene (reference sequence). The CDR3 loop is CASSGTGRTEAFF. The CDR3 DNA reads as TGTGCCAGCAGTGGAACAGGGAGGACTGAAGCTTTCTTT.

The chain has TRBV7-2 and TRBJ2-4, with D unclear. V was trimmed by 5 bases and J by 6 bases, leaving 8 bases between them. The CDR3 spans 12 residues. Per germline, CDR1 SGHTA and CDR2 FQGNSA. CDR3 coding DNA: TGTGCCAGCAGCACTCCCGGAAACATTCAGTACTTC. Amino acid sequence: CASSTPGNIQYF. The full variable domain, with the rest looked up from reference TRBV7-2 and TRBJ2-4, is GAGVSQSPSNKVTEKGKDVELRCDPISGHTALYWYRQSLGQGLEFLIYFQGNSAPDKSGLPSDRFSAERTGGSVSTLTIQRTQQEDSAVYLCASSTPGNIQYFGAGTRLSVL.

The chain has TRBV3-1 and TRBJ2-5; a weak D match, TRBD2 (5 bases). Germline assignment: CDR1 LGHDT and CDR2 YNNKEL (reference sequence). Trimming stripped 0 bases from V and 5 bases from J, with 10 bases between. The CDR3 extends over 14 amino acids. CDR3: CASSQESGGETQYF. DNA of the CDR3: TGTGCCAGCAGCCAAGAATCTGGCGGGGAGACCCAGTACTTC.

The table lists this clonotype with a few counts. The chain couples TRBV20-1 to TRBJ1-2; D is undetermined. CDR3 length: 17 residues. Trimming pared 0 bases from V and 0 bases from J, leaving 17 bases between. The germline V gene has CDR1 DFQATT and CDR2 SNEGSKA (reference sequence). The DNA of the CDR3 is TGCAGTGCTAGAGATAATCCACGAAACTTAGCTAACTATGGCTACACCTTC. This translates into CSARDNPRNLANYGYTF.

This rearrangement joins TRBV11-2 to TRBJ2-7, with 7 nucleotides matching TRBD1. The germline CDR1 and CDR2 sequences are SGHAT and FQNNGV. After removal of 1 base from V and 5 bases from J, the junction contained 2 bases not matched to a gene. The CDR3 runs 13 residues. CDR3: CASSLGGGHEQYF. As DNA, the CDR3 is TGTGCCAGCAGCTTAGGAGGGGGCCACGAGCAGTACTTC.

This sequence joins TRBV2 and TRBJ1-6; possible D gene TRBD1, 5 bases. The CDR3 is 15 residues long. Trimming took off 4 bases at V and 5 bases at J, with 12 bases between the two ends. CDR1 is SNHLY, CDR2 FYNNEI, per germline. CDR3 residues: CASSGLTADNSPLHF. CDR3 DNA: TGTGCCAGCAGTGGTTTGACAGCAGATAATTCACCCCTCCACTTT.

The chain couples TRBV12-3 or TRBV12-4 to TRBJ2-7, with D unresolved. Between the trimmed V and J ends, which lost 2 bases and 4 bases, there was a span of 12 bases. The CDR3 has 14 residues. The DNA of the CDR3 is TGTGCCAGCAGTTTAAGGCCGAGAGAGTACGAGCAGTACTTC. It codes for CASSLRPREYEQYF.

The V and J genes are TRBV12-3 or TRBV12-4 and TRBJ2-2; D is possibly TRBD1 (6 bases). CDR3 length equals 14 residues. Trimming left V 6 bases short and J 2 bases short, with 10 bases between. CDR3 protein: CASRLQGNTGELFF. The CDR3 bases are TGTGCCAGCAGACTACAGGGTAACACCGGGGAGCTGTTTTTT.

The table lists this clonotype with a few counts. The chain carries TRBV4-2 and TRBJ2-7; TRBD2 might be the D (5 bases). Germline V CDR1 and CDR2: LGHNA, YNFKEQ. V was pared by 1 base and J by 6 bases, with 22 bases between. This CDR3 has 17 amino acids. The CDR3 DNA reads TGTGCCAGCAGCCAAGGGTCCCTACTAGGTTGGGGTGCCGAGCAGTACTTC. Translated: CASSQGSLLGWGAEQYF.

J is TRBJ2-1 and V is TRBV10-3, with 14 bases matching TRBD2. From germline, CDR1 is ENHRY and CDR2 SYGVKD. Germline trimming cut 0 bases from V and 10 bases from J; bases unmatched to any gene: 11. The CDR3 runs 18 residues. The CDR3 coding sequence is TGTGCCATCAGTGAGTCTGGGACTAGCGGGAGCCAAAGTTACGAGCAGTTCTTC. Encoded protein: CAISESGTSGSQSYEQFF.

In this sample, this clonotype turned up many times. This chain links TRBV10-3 with TRBJ2-7, with TRBD1 matching 8 bases. Germline V gene sequence: CDR1 ENHRY, CDR2 SYGVKD. The CDR3 totals 15 residues. With V trimmed by 1 base and J by 3 bases, 5 bases remained unmatched. CDR3 loop: CAISELRQGLYEQYF. For the CDR3, the DNA is TGTGCCATCAGTGAGTTACGACAGGGGCTCTACGAGCAGTACTTC.

The chain recombines TRBV28 with TRBJ1-1, with 8 bases aligning to TRBD1. J lost 6 bases, V lost 6 bases, and 9 bases had no gene match. The CDR3 is made up of 14 amino acids. Germline assignment: CDR1 MDHEN and CDR2 SYDVKM. As DNA, the CDR3 is TGTGCCAGCAGCCGCCTGACAGGGGTGGCTGAAGCTTTCTTT. Residues: CASSRLTGVAEAFF.